The 7 T cell receptor beta chains below all came from one sample that was sequenced in a study of shared clonotypes between healthy human individuals. Assay: immunoSEQ multiplex PCR; the TCRdb copy retains only in-frame clones and omits some. The sample includes just over 2,000,000 clones, 85% to 95% of them seen just once. Sequencing input: naive CD4+ T cells sorted from blood. Sample subset: CD45RA+ positively selected. These receptors all stem from a man younger than 35 in good health.

The chain carries TRBV5-1 and TRBJ1-2, with a weak D call TRBD1 (6 bases). Looked up from germline, CDR1 is SGHRS and CDR2 is YFSETQ. The CDR3 has 14 amino acids. V was trimmed by 9 bases and J by 0 bases, leaving 15 bases between them. The CDR3 nucleotides are TGCGCCAACGCTTCACAGGGAGCTAACTATGGCTACACCTTC. Amino acid sequence: CANASQGANYGYTF.

Concerning this clone itself: Other DNA sequences in this specimen translate into the identical CDR3. The chain couples TRBV5-1 to TRBJ2-2; D is unclear. This CDR3 is built from 13 residues. V was pared by 3 bases and J by 8 bases, with 11 bases between. The germline CDR1 and CDR2 sequences are SGHRS and YFSETQ. The CDR3 DNA reads as TGCGCCAGCAGCTCGGACCTTGGTGGGGAGCTGTTTTTT. It specifies CASSSDLGGELFF.

V is TRBV18 and J is TRBJ1-4, with D maybe TRBD1 (6 bases). The V gene lost 2 bases and the J gene lost 8 bases, with 9 bases spanning the gap. The CDR3 contains 13 residues. Germline V gene lookup returns CDR1 KGHSH and CDR2 LQKENI. As DNA, the CDR3 is TGTGCCAGCTCACCAAACAGGGAAGAAAAACTGTTTTTT. Protein: CASSPNREEKLFF.

CDR3 region: CASSTGKTGVEQPQHF. CDR3 DNA sequence: TGTGCCAGCAGTACGGGGAAGACAGGGGTTGAACAGCCCCAGCATTTT. V usage is TRBV28 and J usage is TRBJ1-5; 8 bases match TRBD1. The ends lost 5 bases at V and 7 bases at J; junction bases unmatched: 13. CDR1 and CDR2 (germline): MDHEN, SYDVKM. The CDR3 covers 16 residues.

The chain couples TRBV5-1 to TRBJ1-6; TRBD1 matches 7 bases. The V gene's germline CDR1 is SGHRS and CDR2 YFSETQ. The ends lost 2 bases at V and 7 bases at J; junction bases unmatched: 6. The length of the CDR3 is 15 residues. Here the CDR3 reads CASSLEGTDNSPLHF. The CDR3 nucleotides read TGCGCCAGCAGCTTAGAGGGGACAGACAATTCACCCCTCCACTTT.

This sequence joins TRBV2 and TRBJ1-6; D is unresolved. The CDR3 loop spans 11 amino acids. V lost 7 bases, J lost 9 bases, and 7 bases lay in between. The germline gives CDR1 SNHLY, CDR2 FYNNEI. The CDR3 bases are TGTGCCAGCAATGGGTTTTCACCCCTCCACTTT. Protein: CASNGFSPLHF.

The chain recombines TRBV29-1 with TRBJ2-3; D possibly corresponds to TRBD2 (5 bases). The CDR3 covers 16 residues. CDR1 SQVTM and CDR2 ANQGSEA come from the germline V gene. Trimming shortened V by 4 bases and J by 0 bases, and 17 bases separated the two germline ends. DNA of the CDR3: TGCAGCGTTGGAGGAGGATACTGGACTAGCACAGATACGCAGTATTTT. Translated: CSVGGGYWTSTDTQYF.